This T cell receptor (beta chain) derives from a study of cytomegalovirus exposure and HLA in healthy donors. The study's findings and limits: Researchers reported in a later analysis that common viral pathogens appeared linked to several top clusters.

For this clone: Its antigen is not identified. This CDR3 is also generated by other DNA sequences in the sample.

Per the germline V gene, CDR1 is SQVTM and CDR2 is ANQGSEA. The CDR3 loop spans 13 amino acids. The ends lost 6 bases at V and 3 bases at J; junction bases unmatched: 5. It was with 60 Vbeta and 13 Jbeta primers that the PCR ran. Using immunoSEQ multiplex PCR, the repertoire was profiled, and TCRdb retains in-frame clones only, with some absent. The sample holds roughly 230,000 clones; around 90% are singletons and the top ten take 1.7%. This rearrangement joins TRBV29-1 to TRBJ2-7; 10 nucleotides line up with TRBD2. The receptor comes from a girl aged 2 to 10 in good health and CMV-seronegative. The sample taken for sequencing was PBMCs. CDR3 residues: CSVAGTSVYEQYF. DNA for the CDR3: TGCAGCGTCGCCGGGACTAGCGTCTACGAGCAGTACTTC.